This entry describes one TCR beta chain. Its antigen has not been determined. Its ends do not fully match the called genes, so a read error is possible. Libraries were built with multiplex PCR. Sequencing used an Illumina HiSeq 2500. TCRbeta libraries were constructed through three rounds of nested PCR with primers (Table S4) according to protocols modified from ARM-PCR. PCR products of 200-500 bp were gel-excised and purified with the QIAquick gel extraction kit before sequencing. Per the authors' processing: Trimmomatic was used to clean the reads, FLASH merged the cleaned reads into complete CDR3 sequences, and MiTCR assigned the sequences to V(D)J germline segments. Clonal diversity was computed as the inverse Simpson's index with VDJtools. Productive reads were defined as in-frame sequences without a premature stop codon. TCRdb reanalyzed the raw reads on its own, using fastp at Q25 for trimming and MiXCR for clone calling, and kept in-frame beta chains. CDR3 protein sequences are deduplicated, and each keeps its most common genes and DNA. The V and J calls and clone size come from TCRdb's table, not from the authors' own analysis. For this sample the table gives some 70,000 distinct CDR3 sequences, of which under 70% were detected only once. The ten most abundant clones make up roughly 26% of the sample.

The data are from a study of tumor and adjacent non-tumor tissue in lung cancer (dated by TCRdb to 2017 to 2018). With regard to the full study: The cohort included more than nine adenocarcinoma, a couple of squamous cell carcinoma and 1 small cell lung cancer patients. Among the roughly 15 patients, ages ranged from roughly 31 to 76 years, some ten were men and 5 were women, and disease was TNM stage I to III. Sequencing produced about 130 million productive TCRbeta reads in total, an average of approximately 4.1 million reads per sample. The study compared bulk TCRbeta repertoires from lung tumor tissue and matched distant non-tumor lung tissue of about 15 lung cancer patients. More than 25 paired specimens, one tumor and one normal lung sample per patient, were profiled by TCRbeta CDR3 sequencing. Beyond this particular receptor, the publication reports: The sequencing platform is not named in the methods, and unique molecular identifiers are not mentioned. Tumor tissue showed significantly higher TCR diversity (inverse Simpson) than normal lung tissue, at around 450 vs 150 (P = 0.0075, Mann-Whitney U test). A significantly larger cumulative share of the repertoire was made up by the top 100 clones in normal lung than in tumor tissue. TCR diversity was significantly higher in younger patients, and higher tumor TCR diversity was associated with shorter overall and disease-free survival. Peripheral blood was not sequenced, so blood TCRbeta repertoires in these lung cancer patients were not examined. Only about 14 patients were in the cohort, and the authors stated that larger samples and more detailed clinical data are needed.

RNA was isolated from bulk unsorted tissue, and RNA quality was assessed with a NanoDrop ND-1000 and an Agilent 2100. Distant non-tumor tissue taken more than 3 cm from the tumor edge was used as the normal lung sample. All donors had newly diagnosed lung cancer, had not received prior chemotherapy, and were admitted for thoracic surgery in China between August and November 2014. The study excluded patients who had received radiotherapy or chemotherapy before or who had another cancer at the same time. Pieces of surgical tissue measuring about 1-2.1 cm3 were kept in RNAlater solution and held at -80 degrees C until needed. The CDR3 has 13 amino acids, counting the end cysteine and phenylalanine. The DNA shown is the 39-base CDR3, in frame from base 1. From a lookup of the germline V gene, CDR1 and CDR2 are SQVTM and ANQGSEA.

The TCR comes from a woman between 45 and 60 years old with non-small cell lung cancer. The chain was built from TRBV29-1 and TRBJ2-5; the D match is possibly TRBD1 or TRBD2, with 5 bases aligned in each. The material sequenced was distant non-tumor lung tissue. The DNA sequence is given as TGCAGCGTTGTCCGGGACGCACAAGAGACCCAGAACTTC. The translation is CSVVRDAQETQNF. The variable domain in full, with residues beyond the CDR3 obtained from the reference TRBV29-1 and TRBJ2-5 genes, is SAVISQKPSRDICQRGTSLTIQCQVDSQVTMMFWYRQQPGQSLTLIATANQGSEATYESGFVIDKFPISRPNLTFSTLTVSNMSPEDSSIYLCSVVRDAQETQNFGPGTRLLVL.